This record covers a single T cell receptor beta chain. Its antigen is undetermined. This specimen belongs to a study of radiation and T cells in renal cell carcinoma. Study information: Nephrectomy followed 15 Gy stereotactic body radiation by 4 weeks.

This CDR3 is built from 14 residues. The junction had 6 bases not matched to a gene; V was cut back by 5 bases and J by 2 bases. Germline values: CDR1 MNHEY, CDR2 SMNVEV (reference sequence). Repertoires were generated with immunoSEQ multiplex PCR, while TCRdb's copy carries only in-frame clones and drops some. The table records 60,000 to 80,000 clones, 82% of them present only once. Regarding time point: blood 2 weeks post-SBRT. This sample's treatment: 15 Gy SBRT to primary tumor, nephrectomy 4 weeks later. The patient's renal cell carcinoma had clear cell pathology. General study points: Without pretreatment biopsies, baseline tumor clonotype presence was undetermined.

Sequencing was performed on blood, taken from a patient whose treatment included radiotherapy and nephrectomy. The sequence was obtained from a man in his sixties with renal cell carcinoma. The rearrangement uses TRBV27 and TRBJ2-7; 7 bases are a match to TRBD2. The CDR3 DNA reads as TGTGCCAGCAGTCACCTCAGCGGGGCCTACGAGCAGTACTTC. Its protein product is CASSHLSGAYEQYF.